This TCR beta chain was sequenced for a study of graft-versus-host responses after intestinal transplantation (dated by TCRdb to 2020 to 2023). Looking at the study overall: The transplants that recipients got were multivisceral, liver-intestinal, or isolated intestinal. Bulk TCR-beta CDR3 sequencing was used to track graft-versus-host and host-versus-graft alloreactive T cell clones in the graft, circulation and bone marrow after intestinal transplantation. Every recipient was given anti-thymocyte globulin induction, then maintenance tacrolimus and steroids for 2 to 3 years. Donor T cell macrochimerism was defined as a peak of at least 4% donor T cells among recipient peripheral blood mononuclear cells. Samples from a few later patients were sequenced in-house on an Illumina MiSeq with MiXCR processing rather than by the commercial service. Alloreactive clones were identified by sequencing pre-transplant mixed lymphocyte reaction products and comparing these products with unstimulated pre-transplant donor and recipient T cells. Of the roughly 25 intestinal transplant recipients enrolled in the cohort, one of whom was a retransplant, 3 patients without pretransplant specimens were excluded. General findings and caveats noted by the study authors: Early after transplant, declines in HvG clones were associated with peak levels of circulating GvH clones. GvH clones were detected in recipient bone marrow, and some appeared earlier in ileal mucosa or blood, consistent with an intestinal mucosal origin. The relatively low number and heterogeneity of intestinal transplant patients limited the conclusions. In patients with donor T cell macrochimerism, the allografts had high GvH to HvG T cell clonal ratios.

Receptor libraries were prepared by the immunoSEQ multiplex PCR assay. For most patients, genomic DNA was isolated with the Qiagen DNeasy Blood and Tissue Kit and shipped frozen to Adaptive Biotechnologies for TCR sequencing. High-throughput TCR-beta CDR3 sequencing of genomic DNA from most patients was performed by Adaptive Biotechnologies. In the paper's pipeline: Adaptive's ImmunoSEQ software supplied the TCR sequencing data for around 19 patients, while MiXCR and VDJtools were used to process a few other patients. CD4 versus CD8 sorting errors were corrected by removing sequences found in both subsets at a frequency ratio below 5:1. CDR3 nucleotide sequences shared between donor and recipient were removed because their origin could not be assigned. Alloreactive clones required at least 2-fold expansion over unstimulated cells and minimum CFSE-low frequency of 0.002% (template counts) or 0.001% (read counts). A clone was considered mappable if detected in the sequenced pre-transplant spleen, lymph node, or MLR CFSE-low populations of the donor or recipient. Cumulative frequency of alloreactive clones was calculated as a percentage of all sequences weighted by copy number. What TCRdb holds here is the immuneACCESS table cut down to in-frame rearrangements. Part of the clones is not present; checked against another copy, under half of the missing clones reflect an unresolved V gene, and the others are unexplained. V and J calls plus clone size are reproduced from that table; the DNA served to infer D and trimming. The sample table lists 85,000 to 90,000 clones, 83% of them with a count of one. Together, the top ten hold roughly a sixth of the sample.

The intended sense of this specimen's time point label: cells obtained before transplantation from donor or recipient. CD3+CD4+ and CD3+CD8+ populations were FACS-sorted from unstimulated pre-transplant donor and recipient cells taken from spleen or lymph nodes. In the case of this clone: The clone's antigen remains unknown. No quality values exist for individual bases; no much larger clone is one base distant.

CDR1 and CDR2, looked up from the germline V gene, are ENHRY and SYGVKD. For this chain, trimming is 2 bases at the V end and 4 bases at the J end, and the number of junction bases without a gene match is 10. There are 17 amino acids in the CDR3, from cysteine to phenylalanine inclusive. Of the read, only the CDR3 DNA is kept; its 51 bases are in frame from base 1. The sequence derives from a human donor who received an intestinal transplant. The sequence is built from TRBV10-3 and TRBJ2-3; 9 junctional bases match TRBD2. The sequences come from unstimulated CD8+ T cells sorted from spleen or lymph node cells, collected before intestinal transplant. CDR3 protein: CAISEKREAPDADTQYF. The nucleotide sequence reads TGTGCCATCAGTGAGAAGCGGGAGGCCCCAGATGCAGATACGCAGTATTTT.